The source of this T cell receptor beta chain is a study of breast tumors, draining lymph nodes, adjacent tissues. Only one count was recorded for this clonotype. Its antigen is unknown. General study results and limits: Luminal-like breast cancer showed significantly greater tumor-nontumor repertoire similarity than basal-like breast cancer did. The data were judged consistent with most tumor T cells coming from lymph node and expanding in tumor.

V shed 1 base and J 6 bases; nucleotides not matched to a gene: 9. There are 16 residues in the CDR3. Germline lookup yields CDR1 DFQATT and CDR2 SNEGSKA (reference sequence). TCRdb independently ran MiXCR on the multiplex PCR reads; one entry per CDR3 protein. The profile covers more than 20,000 distinct CDR3 sequences, with about 70% appearing a single time and around 22% taken by the ten largest. The source is a female donor with breast cancer. Some clones in this sample may be carry-over from other donors' samples. The V call is TRBV20-1, the J call TRBJ2-1; 10 nucleotides agree with TRBD2. The specimen sequenced was tumor-adjacent breast tissue. The CDR3 nucleotides are TGCAGTGCTAGAGCCTCTCCCCTAGCGGGAGCCAATGAGCAGTTCTTC. It codes for CSARASPLAGANEQFF.